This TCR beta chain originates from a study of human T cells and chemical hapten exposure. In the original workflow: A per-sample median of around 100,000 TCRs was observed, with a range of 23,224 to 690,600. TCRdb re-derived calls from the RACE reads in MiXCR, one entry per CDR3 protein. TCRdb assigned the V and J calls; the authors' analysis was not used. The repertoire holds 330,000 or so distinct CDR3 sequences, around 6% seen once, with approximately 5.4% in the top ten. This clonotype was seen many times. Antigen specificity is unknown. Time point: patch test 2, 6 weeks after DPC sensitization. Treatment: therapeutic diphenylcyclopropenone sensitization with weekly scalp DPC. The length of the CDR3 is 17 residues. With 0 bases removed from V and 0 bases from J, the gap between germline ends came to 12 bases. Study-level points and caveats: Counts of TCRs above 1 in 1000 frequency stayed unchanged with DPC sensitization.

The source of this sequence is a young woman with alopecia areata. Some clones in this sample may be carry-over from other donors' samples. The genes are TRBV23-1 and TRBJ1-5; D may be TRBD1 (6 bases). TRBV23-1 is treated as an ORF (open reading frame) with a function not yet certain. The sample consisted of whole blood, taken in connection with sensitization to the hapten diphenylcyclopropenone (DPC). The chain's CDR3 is CASSQSKRGDSNQPQHF. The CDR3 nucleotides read TGCGCCAGCAGTCAATCGAAGAGGGGGGATAGCAATCAGCCCCAGCATTTT.